Presented here are 29 T cell receptor beta chains from one specimen sequenced in a study of PD-1 blockade in classical Hodgkin lymphoma (dated by TCRdb to the early 2020s). The library was obtained by the immunoSEQ multiplex PCR assay. TCRdb carries this immuneACCESS record with in-frame sequences only. Its versions omit some clonotypes, under half of them owing to an unresolved V gene in the studies checked, with the rest unexplained. Within this sample are approximately 60,000 clones, with around nine tenths of them counted one time only. Together, the top ten hold about 8.8% of the sample. Explained via the paper, the time point label denotes: cycle 1 day 1 (C1D1), immediately before nivolumab initiation. All trial patients had relapsed after autologous stem cell transplantation, with cohorts A, B and C differing in prior brentuximab vedotin exposure. The specimen comprised peripheral blood mononuclear cells (PBMCs), sampled at baseline. The receptors here all came from a human donor with classical Hodgkin lymphoma.

The chain couples TRBV10-3 to TRBJ2-2; 12 bases are a match to TRBD2. Losses at the gene ends were 3 bases for V and 1 base for J; bases not matched to a gene: 3. The CDR3 is 17 residues long. Germline V gene data show CDR1 as ENHRY and CDR2 as SYGVKD. CDR3 sequence (DNA): TGTGCCATCAGTGACCGGACTAGCGGGAAGAACACCGGGGAGCTGTTTTTT. Translating gives CAISDRTSGKNTGELFF.

The chain uses TRBV27 and TRBJ2-1; unclear D gene. Trimming pared 8 bases from V and 4 bases from J, leaving 6 bases between. This CDR3 comprises 11 residues. The V gene's germline CDR1 is MNHEY and CDR2 SMNVEV (reference sequence). The CDR3 protein is CASEIYNEQFF. The CDR3, as DNA: TGTGCCAGCGAAATATACAATGAGCAGTTCTTC.

There are a few counts of this clone. V gene TRBV6-1 combines with J gene TRBJ1-2; 8 positions agree with TRBD1. After removal of 4 bases from V and 8 bases from J, the junction contained 12 bases not matched to a gene. The CDR3 extends over 15 amino acids. The germline V gene encodes CDR1 MNHNS and CDR2 SASEGT. The CDR3 loop is CASSAGQDLSWGYTF. The CDR3 nucleotides read TGTGCCAGCAGTGCGGGACAGGACCTGAGCTGGGGCTACACCTTC.

V is TRBV19 and J is TRBJ1-5, with D tentatively TRBD1 (5 bases). Trimming removed 3 bases at V and 6 bases at J, with 15 bases between. CDR3 size: 15 residues. CDR1 and CDR2 (germline): LNHDA, SQIVND (reference sequence). The CDR3 is CASSMTARIGQPQHF. In DNA form, the CDR3 reads TGTGCCAGTAGTATGACAGCAAGGATAGGTCAGCCCCAGCATTTT.

The rearrangement links TRBV2 to TRBJ1-4; 8 nucleotides agree with TRBD1. Germline V lookup: CDR1 SNHLY, CDR2 FYNNEI. Trimming took 9 bases from V and 5 from J; bases not matched to a gene: 11. This CDR3 region has 15 residues. CDR3 DNA: TGTGCCAGTACCAACCAGGGGGCGGGGAATGAAAAACTGTTTTTT. Translating gives CASTNQGAGNEKLFF.

This clone turned up a few times. The V and J genes are TRBV7-9 and TRBJ2-5, with D possibly matching TRBD2 (6 bases). The V end lost 5 bases, the J end lost 7 bases, and 14 bases lay between the germline ends. Germline V gene sequence: CDR1 SEHNR, CDR2 FQNEAQ (reference sequence). The CDR3 extends over 13 amino acids. CDR3 in amino acids: CASSLRDFRTQYF. CDR3 DNA sequence: TGTGCCAGCAGCCTCCGGGACTTTAGGACCCAGTACTTC.

The V call is TRBV4-1, the J call TRBJ2-1; the D is unclear. This CDR3 is built from 13 residues. The V end lost 0 bases, the J end lost 2 bases, and 2 bases lay between the germline ends. From germline, CDR1 is MGHRA and CDR2 YSYEKL. The CDR3 bases are TGCGCCAGCAGCCAAGATGCCTACAATGAGCAGTTCTTC. Its translation: CASSQDAYNEQFF.

The CDR3 sequence: CSVFTTGELFF. The CDR3 DNA sequence: TGCAGCGTATTTACCACCGGGGAGCTGTTTTTT. The chain employs TRBV29-1 and TRBJ2-2; no clear D. In germline, CDR1 is SQVTM, CDR2 ANQGSEA. V lost 6 bases, J lost 4 bases, and 6 bases lay in between. CDR3 length: 11 residues.

The CDR3 protein is CASSLEPAQPQHF. DNA for the CDR3: TGTGCCAGCAGCCTAGAGCCTGCGCAGCCCCAGCATTTT. The chain is built from TRBV7-8 and TRBJ1-5, with D uncertain. CDR3 length: 13 residues. The V end was cut by 5 bases, the J end by 7 bases, with 12 bases between. The V gene's germline CDR1 is SGHVS and CDR2 FQNEAQ.

This chain joins TRBV19 and TRBJ1-5, with 10 bases aligning to TRBD1. Per the germline V gene, CDR1 is LNHDA and CDR2 is SQIVND (reference sequence). V dropped 6 bases and J dropped 3; count of bases not matched to a gene: 11. The length of the CDR3 is 17 residues. CDR3 in DNA: TGTGCCAGTAGACCCCCCTCGACAGGGGGCTTCAATCAGCCCCAGCATTTT. As protein: CASRPPSTGGFNQPQHF.

This chain connects TRBV5-1 to TRBJ2-1; D is uncertain. The germline V and J ends were trimmed by 0 bases and 5 bases, with 9 bases remaining between them. Germline CDR1 reads SGHRS; CDR2 reads YFSETQ. The CDR3 loop spans 14 amino acids. The CDR3 bases are TGCGCCAGCAGCTTGGCTAGGCAACACAATGAGCAGTTCTTC. Its protein is CASSLARQHNEQFF.

V and J are TRBV14 and TRBJ2-5, with D perhaps matching TRBD1 or TRBD2 (5 bases each). The CDR3 extends over 15 amino acids. Germline values: CDR1 SGHDN, CDR2 FVKESK. Trimming pared 0 bases from V and 5 bases from J, leaving 13 bases between. CDR3 DNA sequence: TGTGCCAGCAGCCAAGATGAATCGGGGCTGGAGACCCAGTACTTC. It translates to CASSQDESGLETQYF.

The genes are TRBV27 and TRBJ2-5; the D gene is possibly TRBD2 (7 bases). Germline V gene sequence: CDR1 MNHEY, CDR2 SMNVEV (reference sequence). This CDR3 has 13 residues. Trimming shortened V by 6 bases and J by 6 bases, and 14 bases separated the two germline ends. The CDR3 nucleotides read TGTGCCAGCAGGTCGGGGGGCACGAAGACCCAGTACTTC. Its translation is CASRSGGTKTQYF.

The V gene is TRBV28, the J gene TRBJ2-3, with 7 bases aligning to TRBD1. The junction had 12 bases not matched to a gene; V was cut back by 6 bases and J by 3 bases. Germline CDR1 is MDHEN and CDR2 is SYDVKM. The CDR3 contains 16 residues. CDR3 coding DNA: TGTGCCAGCAGCAAGACACAGGGGAGTGGAACAGATACGCAGTATTTT. Translating gives CASSKTQGSGTDTQYF.

The rearrangement joins TRBV2 to TRBJ1-1, with D maybe TRBD1 (5 bases). This CDR3 spans 13 amino acids. The germline V gene has CDR1 SNHLY and CDR2 FYNNEI. V lost 6 bases and J 4 bases, leaving 12 bases between the germline ends. The CDR3 sequence: CASSPTTATEAFF. DNA of the CDR3: TGTGCCAGCAGCCCTACGACAGCCACTGAAGCTTTCTTT.

Only one count was recorded for this clone. The gene calls are TRBV7-6 and TRBJ1-4; weak D call: TRBD1 (6 bases). This CDR3 has 15 amino acids. Trimming left V 3 bases short and J 6 bases short, with 14 bases between. Per the germline V gene, CDR1 is SGHVS and CDR2 is FNYEAQ. CDR3 DNA: TGTGCCAGCAGCTTGGAGGGGGGGAGGTATGAAAAACTGTTTTTT. This sequence encodes CASSLEGGRYEKLFF.

The J gene is TRBJ2-3, the V gene TRBV7-9; the D gene is possibly TRBD2 (6 bases). The germline V and J ends were trimmed by 7 bases and 4 bases, with 15 bases remaining between them. The CDR3 is made up of 14 amino acids. Germline CDR1 is SEHNR and CDR2 is FQNEAQ (reference sequence). The CDR3 DNA is TGTGCCAGCACGCTTGCGGGATCCCCAGATACGCAGTATTTT. It codes for CASTLAGSPDTQYF.

This chain uses TRBV5-1 with TRBJ1-1, with D hard to call. Trimming took 9 bases from V and 8 from J, leaving 14 bases between them. This CDR3 is 11 amino acids long. Germline V gene data show CDR1 as SGHRS and CDR2 as YFSETQ. CDR3 sequence (DNA): TGCGCCACCCATCTGCTTCCCGAAGCTTTCTTT. Translated, it gives CATHLLPEAFF.

V is TRBV13 and J is TRBJ1-3; 9 bases fit TRBD1. The V and J ends lost 3 bases and 5 bases, in that order; junction bases with no gene match: 2. CDR1 and CDR2 (germline): PRHDT, FYEKMQ (reference sequence). CDR3 length: 14 residues. In DNA, the CDR3 is TGTGCCAGCAGCTTGGGACAGGGTCGAAACACCATATATTTT. It encodes CASSLGQGRNTIYF.

The chain uses TRBV5-8 and TRBJ2-3; 9 bases are shared with TRBD2. This CDR3 spans 17 amino acids. V shed 0 bases and J 6 bases; nucleotides not matched to a gene: 11. Germline lookup yields CDR1 SGHTS and CDR2 YDEGEE. The CDR3 loop is CASSLASGSGRWDTQYF. The DNA for the CDR3 is TGTGCCAGCAGCTTGGCGTCTGGGAGCGGGAGGTGGGATACGCAGTATTTT.

The rearrangement uses TRBV28 and TRBJ2-7; 8 positions agree with TRBD2. Germline values: CDR1 MDHEN, CDR2 SYDVKM. This CDR3 is 17 amino acids long. With V trimmed by 2 bases and J by 3 bases, 12 bases remained unmatched. The CDR3 sequence is CASSLPLFAGGDYEQYF. The CDR3, as DNA: TGTGCCAGCAGTTTACCTCTTTTTGCGGGAGGCGACTACGAGCAGTACTTC.

The chain carries TRBV18 and TRBJ1-2; 12 nucleotides line up with TRBD1. This CDR3 contains 17 residues. Germline V gives CDR1 KGHSH, CDR2 LQKENI. V shed 0 bases, J shed 4 bases, and the junction held 6 bases outside the gene matches. Here the CDR3 DNA reads TGTGCCAGCTCACCACCGGGACAGGGGGCGTCAAGCTATGGCTACACCTTC. It codes for CASSPPGQGASSYGYTF.

The chain recombines TRBV11-1 with TRBJ2-7; 10 nucleotides match TRBD1. The CDR3 spans 17 residues. Looked up from germline, CDR1 is SGHAT and CDR2 is FQDESV (reference sequence). J was trimmed by 6 bases and V by 2 bases; bases with no gene match: 13. The CDR3 nucleotides read TGTGCCAGCAGCTTAAGTTGGGACGGGACAGGGGTTGGCGAGCAGTACTTC. It encodes CASSLSWDGTGVGEQYF.

This chain uses TRBV7-2 with TRBJ2-7; 11 nucleotides agree with TRBD2. With 6 bases clipped from V and 1 base from J, the junction kept 8 bases outside the gene matches. The CDR3 has 16 amino acids. The V gene's germline CDR1 is SGHTA and CDR2 FQGNSA. The CDR3 DNA follows: TGTGCCAGCAGACAATCTAGCGGGGGGTTTTCCTACGAGCAGTACTTC. It yields the protein CASRQSSGGFSYEQYF.

The chain carries TRBV18 and TRBJ1-1; 7 nucleotides agree with TRBD1. J lost 4 bases, V lost 3 bases, and 5 bases had no gene match. The CDR3 length is 14 residues. Germline-derived CDR1 and CDR2 are KGHSH and LQKENI. The CDR3 sequence: CASSPRQGVTEAFF. The CDR3 bases are TGTGCCAGCTCACCGAGACAGGGTGTCACTGAAGCTTTCTTT.

The V call is TRBV4-1, the J call TRBJ1-2, with a possible D match to TRBD1 (5 bases). The CDR3 contains 15 residues. Germline-derived CDR1 and CDR2 are MGHRA and YSYEKL. The V and J ends lost 3 bases and 6 bases respectively, with 17 bases between them. The CDR3 DNA is TGCGCCAGCAGCCAGTCCGTCGGGGCTTCAGATGGCTACACCTTC. Protein product: CASSQSVGASDGYTF.

The genes are TRBV7-9 and TRBJ2-3; no firm D call. V was trimmed by 5 bases and J by 2 bases, leaving 8 bases between them. The germline gives CDR1 SEHNR, CDR2 FQNEAQ (reference sequence). There are 13 residues in the CDR3. In DNA form, the CDR3 reads TGTGCCAGCAGCCGAACACCCACAGATACGCAGTATTTT. It is translated as CASSRTPTDTQYF.

The J gene is TRBJ2-7, the V gene TRBV14; TRBD1 agrees at 10 bases. This CDR3 is built from 19 residues. CDR1 SGHDN and CDR2 FVKESK come from the germline V gene. J gave up 2 bases and V 5 bases, and 18 bases lay outside the gene matches. The CDR3 protein is CASSFRDRGFGGPTYEQYF. In DNA form, the CDR3 reads TGTGCCAGCAGCTTCCGGGACAGGGGATTCGGAGGCCCTACCTACGAGCAGTACTTC.

V and J are TRBV27 and TRBJ2-3; 13 bases are a match to TRBD2. CDR3 size: 16 residues. Germline loops: CDR1 MNHEY, CDR2 SMNVEV (reference sequence). V shed 4 bases and J 6 bases; nucleotides not matched to a gene: 7. The CDR3 loop is CASSSTSGRARDTQYF. The CDR3 DNA reads as TGTGCCAGCAGTTCTACTAGCGGGAGGGCCAGGGATACGCAGTATTTT.